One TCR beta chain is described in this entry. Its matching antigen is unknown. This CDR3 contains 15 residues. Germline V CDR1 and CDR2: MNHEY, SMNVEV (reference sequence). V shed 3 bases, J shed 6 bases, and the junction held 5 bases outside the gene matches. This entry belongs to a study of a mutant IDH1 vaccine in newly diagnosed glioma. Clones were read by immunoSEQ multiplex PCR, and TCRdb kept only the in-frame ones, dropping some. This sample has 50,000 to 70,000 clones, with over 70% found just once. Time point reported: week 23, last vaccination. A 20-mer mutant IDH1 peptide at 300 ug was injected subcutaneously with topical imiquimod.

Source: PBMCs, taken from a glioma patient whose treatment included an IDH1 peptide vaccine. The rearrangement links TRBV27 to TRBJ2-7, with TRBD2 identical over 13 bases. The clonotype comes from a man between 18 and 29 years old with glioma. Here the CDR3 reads CASSLSGLAGFEQYF. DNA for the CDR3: TGTGCCAGCAGTTTGTCGGGACTAGCGGGATTCGAGCAGTACTTC.